This T cell receptor (beta chain) was documented in a study of blood T cell repertoires in COVID-19 (dated by TCRdb to the early 2020s). Regarding the research as a whole: Collaborator samples came from the United States, Italy and Spain and covered acute and convalescent phases of COVID-19. The material from the prospective study consisted of cDNA or gDNA derived from T cells, B-cell-depleted T cells, or PBMCs. The repertoires were made available in a free public database intended to serve as a resource for research on the immune response to SARS-CoV-2. Deeply sampled blood TCRbeta repertoires from subjects exposed to, actively infected with, or recovered from COVID-19 were included in the dataset. Where available, HLA class I and class II types were taken from metadata supplied by the sample provider and were not determined by assay-based typing. Samples came from the ongoing ImmuneRACE study (first 160 participants) plus 1,254 subjects from 6 global collaborators. The sample metadata nearly always contained a de-identified subject ID, COVID-19 status, age in years and sex.

TCRbeta CDR3 regions were amplified from genomic DNA by means of the immunoSEQ Assay, a bias-controlled multiplex PCR. On the authors' methods: Within the assay, amplification of reference gene primers was used to estimate how many nucleated cells each sample contained. To quantify the absolute abundance of each unique TCRbeta CDR3 rearrangement, sequence reads were collapsed and filtered. For each sample, productive Simpson clonality was calculated as the square root of Simpson's diversity index across productive rearrangements. In TCRdb, the immuneACCESS table is reduced to in-frame sequences with V and J assigned. These tables do not hold every clone; where another copy was compared, an unresolved V gene accounts for under half, and the others remain unexplained. That table furnishes V, J and clone size, whereas the DNA furnished D and trimming. This sample comprises tens of thousands of clones, 80% to 90% of them detected only once. 5.8% of the sample is held by the ten biggest clonotypes.

Study-wide findings and limitations: Clinical and demographic metadata were provided uncurated, with the amount varying by source and participant.

This clone came up a few times. Its antigen target is currently unknown. The input lacks base qualities; no much larger clone sits a single base away. Each collaborating institution followed its own protocols to collect whole blood in K2EDTA tubes. For TCRbeta analysis, collaborator samples were shipped as frozen whole blood, as isolated PBMCs, or as DNA extracted from either sample type. What was sequenced was peripheral blood. The TCR was taken from a man aged 45-60 years with active COVID-19.

The encoded CDR3 is CASSSIGTGSRGYTF. At the DNA level, the sequence is TGTGCCAGCAGCTCGATTGGGACAGGGTCTCGAGGCTACACCTTC. Here the chain combines TRBV5-5 and TRBJ1-2; 9 central bases correspond to TRBD1. CDR1 and CDR2 are drawn from the germline V gene (reference sequence): SGHKS, YYEKEE. There are 15 amino acids in the CDR3, from cysteine to phenylalanine inclusive. CDR3 DNA is the only sequence kept; it has 45 bases, read in frame from the first base. Trimming takes 3 bases off V and 8 bases off J; junction bases not matched to a gene: 11. Outside the CDR3, residues come from the reference TRBV5-5 and TRBJ1-2 proteins, so the full variable domain is: DAGVTQSPTHLIKTRGQQVTLRCSPISGHKSVSWYQQVLGQGPQFIFQYYEKEERGRGNFPDRFSARQFPNYSSELNVNALLLGDSALYLCASSSIGTGSRGYTFGSGTRLTVV.